Listed below are T cell receptor beta chains from one sample, sequenced in a study of long-term antiretroviral therapy in people with HIV. TCRdb keeps only in-frame clones here, not all; method: immunoSEQ multiplex PCR. Among 15,000 to 25,000 clones listed, approximately 90% were seen once. The starting material was unsorted PBMCs, obtained about 4.5 years before starting antiretroviral therapy. Receptor source: a young woman with HIV. CDR3s include the opening cysteine and the closing phenylalanine or tryptophan. Each record gives: J gene, clone size, D gene, V gene, CDR3 protein, CDR3 DNA. A D gene is named only where the DNA matches it firmly. Clone sizes are given selectively: once, few, many, or a class where the clone is expanded.

j_call: TRBJ1-2; clone_size: .; d_call: TRBD1; v_call: TRBV6-5; cdr3_aa: CASSYDRAGYGYTF; cdr3_nt: TGTGCCAGCAGTTATGACAGGGCTGGGTATGGCTACACCTTC
j_call: TRBJ2-7; clone_size: once; d_call: .; v_call: TRBV30; cdr3_aa: CAWSSPGSLTGEQYF; cdr3_nt: TGTGCCTGGAGTTCGCCGGGATCACTCACGGGCGAGCAGTACTTC
j_call: TRBJ1-1; clone_size: .; d_call: .; v_call: TRBV30; cdr3_aa: CASERQTNTEAFF; cdr3_nt: TGTGCCTCAGAAAGACAGACCAACACTGAAGCTTTCTTT
j_call: TRBJ1-2; clone_size: .; d_call: .; v_call: TRBV11-2; cdr3_aa: CASSLVVGQHPNYGYTF; cdr3_nt: TGTGCCAGCAGCTTAGTGGTCGGACAGCACCCTAACTATGGCTACACCTTC
j_call: TRBJ1-1; clone_size: .; d_call: TRBD1; v_call: TRBV7-9; cdr3_aa: CASSSWGPGQGLNTEAFF; cdr3_nt: TGTGCCAGCAGCTCGTGGGGGCCGGGACAGGGGTTGAACACTGAAGCTTTCTTT
j_call: TRBJ2-6; clone_size: .; d_call: .; v_call: TRBV13; cdr3_aa: CASSERSGSAGANVLTF; cdr3_nt: TGTGCCAGCAGCGAAAGAAGCGGGTCAGCGGGGGCCAACGTCCTGACTTTC
j_call: TRBJ2-2; clone_size: .; d_call: .; v_call: TRBV5-1; cdr3_aa: CASGLEGLNTGELFF; cdr3_nt: TGCGCCAGCGGTTTGGAGGGACTGAACACCGGGGAGCTGTTTTTT
j_call: TRBJ1-2; clone_size: .; d_call: .; v_call: TRBV10-1; cdr3_aa: CASSESLNYGYTF; cdr3_nt: TGCGCCAGCAGTGAGAGCCTGAACTATGGCTACACCTTC
j_call: TRBJ1-5; clone_size: once; d_call: TRBD1; v_call: TRBV2; cdr3_aa: CASGPGQGYQPQHF; cdr3_nt: TGTGCCAGCGGACCGGGACAGGGGTATCAGCCCCAGCATTTT
j_call: TRBJ1-2; clone_size: .; d_call: TRBD1; v_call: TRBV5-1; cdr3_aa: CASSLEMVGQGLGYTF; cdr3_nt: TGCGCCAGCAGCTTGGAGATGGTGGGACAGGGCTTAGGCTACACCTTC
j_call: TRBJ1-2; clone_size: .; d_call: .; v_call: TRBV5-5; cdr3_aa: CASRWESQGYSYGYTF; cdr3_nt: TGTGCCAGCAGATGGGAATCACAGGGATACTCCTATGGCTACACCTTC
j_call: TRBJ1-6; clone_size: .; d_call: .; v_call: TRBV11-1; cdr3_aa: CASSLERGRIYNSPLHF; cdr3_nt: TGTGCCAGCAGCTTAGAGAGGGGACGGATCTATAATTCACCCCTCCACTTT
j_call: TRBJ2-7; clone_size: .; d_call: .; v_call: TRBV5-4; cdr3_aa: CASSFGQSYEQYF; cdr3_nt: TGTGCCAGCAGCTTTGGGCAGTCCTACGAGCAGTACTTC
j_call: TRBJ2-5; clone_size: .; d_call: .; v_call: TRBV5-4; cdr3_aa: CASSLGVVAETQYF; cdr3_nt: TGTGCCAGCAGCTTAGGGGTAGTAGCGGAGACCCAGTACTTC
j_call: TRBJ1-1; clone_size: .; d_call: .; v_call: TRBV4-2; cdr3_aa: CASSPDVLNTEAFF; cdr3_nt: TGTGCCAGCAGCCCTGACGTCCTGAACACTGAAGCTTTCTTT
j_call: TRBJ1-2; clone_size: large; d_call: .; v_call: TRBV6-5; cdr3_aa: CASATGWSGYTF; cdr3_nt: TGTGCCAGCGCCACGGGTTGGTCTGGCTACACCTTC
j_call: TRBJ2-7; clone_size: .; d_call: TRBD2; v_call: TRBV19; cdr3_aa: CASSPDGGGSSYEQYF; cdr3_nt: TGTGCCAGTAGTCCAGATGGCGGGGGGTCCTCCTACGAGCAGTACTTC
j_call: TRBJ1-2; clone_size: .; d_call: .; v_call: TRBV5-1; cdr3_aa: CASRSTDRDGYTF; cdr3_nt: TGCGCCAGCAGGTCGACAGACAGAGATGGCTACACCTTC
j_call: TRBJ1-6; clone_size: .; d_call: TRBD1; v_call: TRBV5-1; cdr3_aa: CASTLSGQNNSPLHF; cdr3_nt: TGCGCCAGCACCCTATCGGGACAGAATAATTCACCCCTCCACTTT
j_call: TRBJ1-3; clone_size: .; d_call: TRBD1; v_call: TRBV30; cdr3_aa: CAWSLTGARNTIYF; cdr3_nt: TGTGCCTGGAGTCTAACAGGGGCGCGGAACACCATATATTTT
j_call: TRBJ1-1; clone_size: .; d_call: TRBD1; v_call: TRBV10-2; cdr3_aa: CASSEPTGDTEAFF; cdr3_nt: TGCGCCAGCAGTGAGCCTACAGGGGATACTGAAGCTTTCTTT
j_call: TRBJ2-3; clone_size: few; d_call: TRBD1; v_call: TRBV5-1; cdr3_aa: CASYRGDSTDTQYF; cdr3_nt: TGCGCCAGCTACAGGGGTGACAGCACAGATACGCAGTATTTT
j_call: TRBJ1-4; clone_size: .; d_call: .; v_call: TRBV19; cdr3_aa: CASRGGEKLFF; cdr3_nt: TGTGCCAGTAGGGGCGGGGAAAAACTGTTTTTT
j_call: TRBJ2-5; clone_size: .; d_call: .; v_call: TRBV19; cdr3_aa: CASKRGVGGQETQYF; cdr3_nt: TGTGCCAGTAAAAGGGGTGTTGGGGGCCAAGAGACCCAGTACTTC
j_call: TRBJ2-5; clone_size: .; d_call: .; v_call: TRBV29-1; cdr3_aa: CSVVGLQETQYF; cdr3_nt: TGCAGCGTTGTAGGGTTACAAGAGACCCAGTACTTC
j_call: TRBJ1-5; clone_size: .; d_call: .; v_call: TRBV5-6; cdr3_aa: CASSNRGRNQPQHF; cdr3_nt: TGTGCCAGCAGCAACCGGGGAAGAAATCAGCCCCAGCATTTT